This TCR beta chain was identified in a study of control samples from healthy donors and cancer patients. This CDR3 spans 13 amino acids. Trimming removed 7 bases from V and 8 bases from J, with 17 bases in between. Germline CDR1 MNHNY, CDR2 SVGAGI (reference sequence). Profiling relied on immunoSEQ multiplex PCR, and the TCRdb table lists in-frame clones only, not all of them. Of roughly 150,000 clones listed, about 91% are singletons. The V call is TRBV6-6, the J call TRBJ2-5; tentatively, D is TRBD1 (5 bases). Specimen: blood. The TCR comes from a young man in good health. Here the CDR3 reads CASTQDNWETQYF. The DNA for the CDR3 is TGTGCCAGCACCCAGGACAACTGGGAAACCCAGTACTTC.